This TCR beta chain was retrieved from a study of blood T cell repertoires in COVID-19. Deletions cut 9 bases from V and 3 bases from J, with 14 bases between. This CDR3 comprises 13 residues. Measured with immunoSEQ multiplex PCR; TCRdb has only the in-frame clones, and not every one. Among hundreds of thousands of clones listed, 85% to 90% were seen once. The sequence derives from a man aged 25 to 40 who had recovered from COVID-19. The chain combines TRBV12-3 or TRBV12-4 with TRBJ1-1; TRBD1 might be the D (6 bases). The sample taken for sequencing was PBMCs or T cells enriched from blood (not recorded which). Here the CDR3 DNA reads TGTGCCAGTGAACAGGGCCCCGACACTGAAGCTTTCTTT. Translating it yields CASEQGPDTEAFF.